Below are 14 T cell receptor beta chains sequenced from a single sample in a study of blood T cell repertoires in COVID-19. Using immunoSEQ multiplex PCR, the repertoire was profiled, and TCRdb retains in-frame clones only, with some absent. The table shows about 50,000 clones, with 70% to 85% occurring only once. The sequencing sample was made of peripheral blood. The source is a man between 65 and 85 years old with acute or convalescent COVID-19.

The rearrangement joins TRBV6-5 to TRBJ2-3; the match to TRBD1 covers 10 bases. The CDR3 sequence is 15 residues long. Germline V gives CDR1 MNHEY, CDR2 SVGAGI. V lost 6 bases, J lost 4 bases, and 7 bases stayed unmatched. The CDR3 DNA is TGTGCCAGCAGCGAGGGACAGGGGCGGGCAGATACGCAGTATTTT. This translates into CASSEGQGRADTQYF.

The DNA for the CDR3 is TGTGCCATCAGGGGACAGGGGAACGGGTACGAGCAGTACTTC. Protein sequence: CAIRGQGNGYEQYF. The gene calls are TRBV10-3 and TRBJ2-7; 10 nucleotides line up with TRBD1. CDR3 length equals 14 residues. Germline V gene lookup returns CDR1 ENHRY and CDR2 SYGVKD. With V trimmed by 6 bases and J by 4 bases, 6 bases remained unmatched.

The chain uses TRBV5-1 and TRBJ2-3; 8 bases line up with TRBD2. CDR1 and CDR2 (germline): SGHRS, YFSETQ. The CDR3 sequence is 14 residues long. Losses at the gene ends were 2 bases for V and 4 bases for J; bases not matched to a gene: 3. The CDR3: CASSLPGGADTQYF. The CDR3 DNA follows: TGCGCCAGCAGCTTACCGGGAGGGGCAGATACGCAGTATTTT.

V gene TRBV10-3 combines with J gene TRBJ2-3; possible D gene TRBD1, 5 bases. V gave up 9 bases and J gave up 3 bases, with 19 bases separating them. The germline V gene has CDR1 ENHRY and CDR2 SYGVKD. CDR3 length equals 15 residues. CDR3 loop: CAIKGHSLGTDTQYF. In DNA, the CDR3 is TGTGCCATTAAGGGGCATTCCCTTGGGACAGATACGCAGTATTTT.

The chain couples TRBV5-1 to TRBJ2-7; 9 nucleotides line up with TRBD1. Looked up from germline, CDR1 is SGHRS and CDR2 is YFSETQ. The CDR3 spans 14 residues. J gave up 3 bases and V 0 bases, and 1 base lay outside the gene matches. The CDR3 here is CASSLGDRVYEQYF. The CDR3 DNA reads TGCGCCAGCAGCTTGGGGGACAGGGTCTACGAGCAGTACTTC.

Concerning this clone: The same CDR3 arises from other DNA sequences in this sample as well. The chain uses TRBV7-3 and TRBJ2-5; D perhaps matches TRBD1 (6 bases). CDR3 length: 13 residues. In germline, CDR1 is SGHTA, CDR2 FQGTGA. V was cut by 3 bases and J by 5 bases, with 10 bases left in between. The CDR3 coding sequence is TGTGCCAGCAGCTTCGCAGGGGAGGAGACCCAGTACTTC. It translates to CASSFAGEETQYF.

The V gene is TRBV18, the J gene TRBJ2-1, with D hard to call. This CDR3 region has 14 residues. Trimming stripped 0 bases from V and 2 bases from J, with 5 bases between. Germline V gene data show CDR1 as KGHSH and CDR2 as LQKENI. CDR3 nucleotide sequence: TGTGCCAGCTCACCACCGAACACCTACAATGAGCAGTTCTTC. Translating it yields CASSPPNTYNEQFF.

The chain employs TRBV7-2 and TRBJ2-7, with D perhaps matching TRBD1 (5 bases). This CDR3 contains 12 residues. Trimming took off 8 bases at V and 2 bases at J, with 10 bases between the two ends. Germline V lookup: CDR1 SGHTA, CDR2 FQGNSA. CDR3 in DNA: TGTGCCAGCGGACATTTTCCCTACGAGCAGTACTTC. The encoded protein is CASGHFPYEQYF. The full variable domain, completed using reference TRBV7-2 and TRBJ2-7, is GAGVSQSPSNKVTEKGKDVELRCDPISGHTALYWYRQSLGQGLEFLIYFQGNSAPDKSGLPSDRFSAERTGGSVSTLTIQRTQQEDSAVYLCASGHFPYEQYFGPGTRLTVT.

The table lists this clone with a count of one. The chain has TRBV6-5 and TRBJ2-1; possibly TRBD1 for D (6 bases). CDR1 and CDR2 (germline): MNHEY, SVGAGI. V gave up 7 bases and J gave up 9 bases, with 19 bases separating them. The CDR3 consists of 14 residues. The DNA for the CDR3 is TGTGCCAGCAAAAGACAGGTCCTCGGTAGTGAGCAGTTCTTC. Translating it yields CASKRQVLGSEQFF.

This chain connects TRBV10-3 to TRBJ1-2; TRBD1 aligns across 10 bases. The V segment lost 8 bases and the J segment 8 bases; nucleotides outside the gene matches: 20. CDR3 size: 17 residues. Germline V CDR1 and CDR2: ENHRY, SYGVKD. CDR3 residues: CAIGTSGTGAQNRGYTF. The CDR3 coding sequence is TGTGCCATCGGAACTTCCGGGACAGGGGCACAAAATCGCGGCTACACCTTC.

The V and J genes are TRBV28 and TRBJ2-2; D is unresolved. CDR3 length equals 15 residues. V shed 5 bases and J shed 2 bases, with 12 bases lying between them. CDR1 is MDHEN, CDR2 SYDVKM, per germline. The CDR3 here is CASSILELNTGELFF. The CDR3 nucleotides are TGTGCCAGCAGTATATTGGAGTTAAACACCGGGGAGCTGTTTTTT.

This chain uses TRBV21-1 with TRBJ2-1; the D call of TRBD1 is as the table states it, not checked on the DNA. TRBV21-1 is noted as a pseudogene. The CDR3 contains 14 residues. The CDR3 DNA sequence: TGTGCCAACCTATTGGGACAGCCACAGGGGGAGCAGTTCTTC. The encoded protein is CANLLGQPQGEQFF.

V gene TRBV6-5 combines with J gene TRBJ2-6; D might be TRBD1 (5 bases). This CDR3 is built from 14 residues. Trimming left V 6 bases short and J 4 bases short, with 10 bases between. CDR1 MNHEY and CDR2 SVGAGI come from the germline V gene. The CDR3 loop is CASSRVVGANVLTF. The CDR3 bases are TGTGCCAGCAGCAGGGTAGTAGGGGCCAACGTCCTGACTTTC.

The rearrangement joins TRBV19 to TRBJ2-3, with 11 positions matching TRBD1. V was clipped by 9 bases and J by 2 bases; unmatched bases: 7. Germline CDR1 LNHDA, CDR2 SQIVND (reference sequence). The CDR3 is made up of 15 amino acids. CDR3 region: CASDLGQGVTDTQYF. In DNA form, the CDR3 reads TGTGCCAGCGATCTGGGACAGGGGGTCACAGATACGCAGTATTTT.